Below are 29 T cell receptor beta chains sequenced from a single sample in a study of T-cell reconstitution after alpha-beta-depleted transplantation in children. For TCRbeta, the library was prepared with unique molecular identifiers. TCRdb passed the PCR reads through MiXCR, listing each CDR3 protein once. The sample lists about 600,000 distinct CDR3 sequences, over 9.5% occurring once. The material was PBMCs from the stem cell graft donor, obtained from the stem cell graft. These receptors were taken from a human donor who donated a stem cell graft to a child with acute myeloid leukemia.

The chain links TRBV21-1 to TRBJ2-5; TRBD2 is the table's D call and was not checked against the DNA. TRBV21-1 is a documented pseudogene. The CDR3 totals 16 residues. The CDR3 DNA reads as TGTGCCAGCAGCAAAGCGCGGCTAGCGGATCCGGAGACCCAGTACTTC. Encoded protein: CASSKARLADPETQYF.

This chain links TRBV12-3 or TRBV12-4 with TRBJ1-4; the match to TRBD1 covers 8 bases. V was pared by 6 bases and J by 8 bases, with 8 bases of the junction left unmatched. The CDR3 covers 14 residues. Here the CDR3 reads CASSPGTGLEKLFF. The CDR3 coding sequence is TGTGCCAGCAGCCCCGGGACAGGATTGGAAAAACTGTTTTTT.

V gene TRBV15 combines with J gene TRBJ2-7; 10 positions match TRBD2. The CDR3 is made up of 18 amino acids. The germline V gene has CDR1 LNHNV and CDR2 YYDKDF (reference sequence). V was clipped by 0 bases and J by 0 bases; unmatched bases: 8. CDR3: CATSRDGLAGASSYEQYF. CDR3 in DNA: TGTGCCACCAGCAGAGACGGGCTAGCGGGAGCGAGCTCCTACGAGCAGTACTTC. The full variable domain, rest sourced from reference TRBV15 and TRBJ2-7, is DAMVIQNPRYQVTQFGKPVTLSCSQTLNHNVMYWYQQKSSQAPKLLFHYYDKDFNNEADTPDNFQSRRPNTSFCFLDIRSPGLGDTAMYLCATSRDGLAGASSYEQYFGPGTRLTVT.

At least ten counts were recorded for this clonotype. The rearrangement joins TRBV7-2 to TRBJ2-2; D remains unclear. CDR1 SGHTA and CDR2 FQGNSA come from the germline V gene. V dropped 3 bases and J dropped 5 bases, with 10 bases sitting between them. This CDR3 has 14 residues. The CDR3 loop is CASSFTVATGELFF. In DNA form, the CDR3 reads TGTGCCAGCAGCTTCACCGTCGCGACCGGGGAGCTGTTTTTT.

The chain has TRBV20-1 and TRBJ1-1; 9 bases match TRBD1. Germline V gives CDR1 DFQATT, CDR2 SNEGSKA (reference sequence). The CDR3 has 15 amino acids. V shed 6 bases, J shed 6 bases, and the junction held 14 bases outside the gene matches. The CDR3: CSARRSGQGLPEAFF. As DNA, the CDR3 is TGCAGTGCAAGGCGTTCCGGACAGGGGTTACCTGAAGCTTTCTTT.

The chain couples TRBV10-3 to TRBJ2-2; 7 bases line up with TRBD2. CDR3 size: 14 residues. Germline-derived CDR1 and CDR2 are ENHRY and SYGVKD. V lost 4 bases and J lost 3; bases outside the gene matches: 2. The CDR3 bases are TGTGCCATCAGTGCACGGGAGGACACCGGGGAGCTGTTTTTT. Translating gives CAISAREDTGELFF.

This clonotype appeared a few times. The CDR3: CRAEGDDYGYTF. CDR3 DNA sequence: TGCAGAGCCGAGGGGGATGACTATGGCTACACCTTC. The rearrangement uses TRBV20-1 and TRBJ1-2; TRBD1 might be the D (6 bases). The length of the CDR3 is 12 residues. The germline gives CDR1 DFQATT, CDR2 SNEGSKA (reference sequence).

This clonotype appeared a few times. The V gene is TRBV24-1, the J gene TRBJ2-1, with D perhaps assigned TRBD1 or TRBD2 (5 bases each). CDR3 size: 15 residues. Germline V gene sequence: CDR1 KGHDR, CDR2 SFDVKD. V was cut by 2 bases and J by 8 bases, with 15 bases left in between. This CDR3 is CATSDSQAVGDEQFF. The CDR3, as DNA: TGTGCCACCAGTGATTCTCAAGCGGTGGGGGATGAGCAGTTCTTC.

Only a few counts were recorded for this clonotype. The gene calls are TRBV4-3 and TRBJ1-1, with D possibly matching TRBD1 (6 bases). The germline CDR1 and CDR2 sequences are LGHNA and YSLEER. V lost 0 bases, J lost 0 bases, and 14 bases lay in between. This CDR3 region has 17 residues. As DNA, the CDR3 is TGCGCCAGCAGCCAAGATGCCCCGGGACAAATGAACACTGAAGCTTTCTTT. This encodes CASSQDAPGQMNTEAFF.

The V gene is TRBV29-1, the J gene TRBJ2-2; the D gene could be TRBD1 or TRBD2 (5 bases each). Germline V gene sequence: CDR1 SQVTM, CDR2 ANQGSEA. The CDR3 is 14 residues long. Trimming shortened V by 8 bases and J by 5 bases, and 18 bases separated the two germline ends. The CDR3 loop reads CSSWTGTVTGELFF. CDR3 nucleotide sequence: TGCAGCTCATGGACCGGGACGGTTACCGGGGAGCTGTTTTTT.

This clonotype was detected ten times or more. V gene TRBV7-9 combines with J gene TRBJ2-1; possibly TRBD2 for D (6 bases). The germline V and J ends were trimmed by 1 base and 8 bases, with 18 bases remaining between them. The V gene's germline CDR1 is SEHNR and CDR2 FQNEAQ (reference sequence). This CDR3 region has 16 residues. The CDR3 DNA reads TGTGCCAGCAGCTTAGGGGAGGCCCTAGGTAACGATGAGCAGTTCTTC. Protein sequence: CASSLGEALGNDEQFF.

V usage is TRBV28 and J usage is TRBJ2-1, with D possibly being TRBD2 (5 bases). CDR3 length equals 15 residues. CDR1 and CDR2 from the germline V gene are MDHEN and SYDVKM. The germline V and J ends were trimmed by 2 bases and 0 bases, with 8 bases remaining between them. The CDR3 sequence: CASSLPAVSYNEQFF. The CDR3 DNA is TGTGCCAGCAGTTTACCAGCGGTCTCCTACAATGAGCAGTTCTTC.

This chain joins TRBV12-3 or TRBV12-4 and TRBJ2-1; D ambiguous. Between the trimmed V and J ends, which lost 2 bases and 1 base, there was a span of 3 bases. The CDR3 spans 13 residues. The CDR3 region has the DNA TGTGCCAGCAGTTTACCTTCCTACAATGAGCAGTTCTTC. Residues: CASSLPSYNEQFF.

The chain joins TRBV5-1 to TRBJ2-5; D call uncertain. Trimming removed 5 bases from V and 4 bases from J, with 12 bases in between. This CDR3 comprises 13 residues. CDR1 and CDR2 from the germline V gene are SGHRS and YFSETQ. The CDR3 DNA follows: TGCGCCAGCAGTCTGGAGAGTTCAGAGACCCAGTACTTC. It yields the protein CASSLESSETQYF. Using reference TRBV5-1 and TRBJ2-5 for the parts outside the CDR3, the full variable domain is KAGVTQTPRYLIKTRGQQVTLSCSPISGHRSVSWYQQTPGQGLQFLFEYFSETQRNKGNFPGRFSGRQFSNSRSEMNVSTLELGDSALYLCASSLESSETQYFGPGTRLLVL.

This clonotype was picked up many times. The chain recombines TRBV7-9 with TRBJ1-1, with D possibly being TRBD1 (6 bases). The CDR3 sequence is 16 residues long. Germline-derived CDR1 and CDR2 are SEHNR and FQNEAQ (reference sequence). V was clipped by 5 bases and J by 1 base, with 17 bases between them. CDR3 coding DNA: TGTGCCAGCAGCCCCTCAGGGGAGGGGCGGAACACTGAAGCTTTCTTT. This gives the protein CASSPSGEGRNTEAFF.

This clonotype was recorded only once. V is TRBV5-1 and J is TRBJ1-1; possible D gene TRBD1, 5 bases. Trimming took 4 bases from V and 4 from J, leaving 11 bases between them. CDR1 and CDR2 (germline): SGHRS, YFSETQ. This CDR3 spans 13 amino acids. CDR3 DNA: TGCGCCAGCAGCCGGCGGGACGCCACTGAAGCTTTCTTT. Translated: CASSRRDATEAFF.

The rearrangement links TRBV6-2 or TRBV6-3 to TRBJ1-3; D gene uncertain. Germline V gene sequence: CDR1 MNHEY, CDR2 SVGEGT. This CDR3 has 14 residues. The V gene lost 6 bases and the J gene lost 2 bases, with 11 bases spanning the gap. CDR3 in amino acids: CASSDGRTGNTIYF. The DNA of the CDR3 is TGTGCCAGCAGCGACGGACGGACTGGAAACACCATATATTTT.

This clonotype was seen only a few times. This rearrangement joins TRBV6-5 to TRBJ2-1; D possibly corresponds to TRBD1 (6 bases). CDR1 is MNHEY, CDR2 SVGAGI, per germline. The CDR3 spans 14 residues. V was shortened by 0 bases and J by 10 bases, with 13 bases between the two germline ends. The CDR3 DNA sequence: TGTGCCAGCAGTTACTCCGTCCGGACAGACGAGCAGTTCTTC. Translating gives CASSYSVRTDEQFF.

This clonotype has at least ten counts. This chain connects TRBV7-2 to TRBJ1-6, with D hard to call. Germline lookup yields CDR1 SGHTA and CDR2 FQGNSA. The CDR3 is made up of 15 amino acids. The V and J ends lost 2 bases and 8 bases respectively, with 13 bases between them. In DNA form, the CDR3 reads TGTGCCAGCAGCTTAATGCAGCCTCGGGATTCACCCCTCCACTTT. Its protein is CASSLMQPRDSPLHF.

The chain links TRBV5-1 to TRBJ2-5; 13 bases are a match to TRBD2. Germline lookup yields CDR1 SGHRS and CDR2 YFSETQ. There are 16 residues in the CDR3. V lost 5 bases and J lost 5; bases outside the gene matches: 9. The CDR3 bases are TGCGCCAGCAGGTCTACCGGGACTAGCGGGATTGAGACCCAGTACTTC. Residues: CASRSTGTSGIETQYF.

This sequence joins TRBV12-3 or TRBV12-4 and TRBJ2-5; 12 nucleotides agree with TRBD2. Trimming cost V 3 bases and J 5 bases; bases outside gene matches: 7. CDR3 length equals 16 residues. CDR3 in amino acids: CASSFLAGGRGETQYF. The DNA for the CDR3 is TGTGCCAGCAGTTTCCTAGCGGGAGGGAGGGGGGAGACCCAGTACTTC.

V gene TRBV18 combines with J gene TRBJ2-7, with D uncertain. The V gene lost 3 bases and the J gene lost 7 bases, with 13 bases spanning the gap. Germline V gives CDR1 KGHSH, CDR2 LQKENI. The CDR3 loop spans 13 amino acids. The CDR3 loop reads CASSPGPQWEQYF. CDR3 DNA: TGTGCCAGCTCACCCGGTCCACAGTGGGAGCAGTACTTC. Based on the CDR3 plus reference TRBV18 and TRBJ2-7, the full variable domain is NAGVMQNPRHLVRRRGQEARLRCSPMKGHSHVYWYRQLPEEGLKFMVYLQKENIIDESGMPKERFSAEFPKEGPSILRIQQVVRGDSAAYFCASSPGPQWEQYFGPGTRLTVT.

This clonotype was seen at least ten times. The rearrangement links TRBV6-2 or TRBV6-3 to TRBJ2-3; 11 bases align to TRBD2. The CDR3 is 15 residues long. V shed 6 bases and J 2 bases; nucleotides not matched to a gene: 4. Germline CDR1 is MNHEY and CDR2 is SVGEGT. Here the CDR3 DNA reads TGTGCCAGCAGACTAGCGGGAGTCACCACAGATACGCAGTATTTT. This gives the protein CASRLAGVTTDTQYF.

This clonotype has a count of ten or more. The chain combines TRBV7-2 with TRBJ2-7; TRBD2 aligns across 14 bases. The CDR3 covers 17 residues. Germline V gives CDR1 SGHTA, CDR2 FQGNSA. The ends lost 2 bases at V and 0 bases at J; junction bases unmatched: 3. CDR3 bases: TGTGCCAGCAGCTTAAGACTAGCGGGAGGGCTCTCCTACGAGCAGTACTTC. Amino acid sequence: CASSLRLAGGLSYEQYF.

Only a few counts were recorded for this clonotype. V is TRBV20-1 and J is TRBJ2-3; D not resolved. V gave up 3 bases and J gave up 2 bases, with 9 bases separating them. This CDR3 has 13 residues. Germline V gene lookup returns CDR1 DFQATT and CDR2 SNEGSKA (reference sequence). The CDR3 is CSASPGITDTQYF. The CDR3 DNA is TGCAGTGCTAGTCCAGGAATCACAGATACGCAGTATTTT.

The chain is built from TRBV20-1 and TRBJ2-3; tentative D call: TRBD1 (5 bases). V lost 3 bases and J lost 1, with 14 bases in between. CDR1 is DFQATT and CDR2 is SNEGSKA in the germline V gene (reference sequence). This CDR3 has 15 amino acids. CDR3 sequence reads: CSASISQGGTDTQYF. DNA for the CDR3: TGCAGTGCTAGCATCTCGCAGGGCGGCACAGATACGCAGTATTTT.

The chain couples TRBV20-1 to TRBJ2-5; D is possibly TRBD2 (6 bases). The CDR3 totals 13 residues. V gave up 2 bases and J gave up 5 bases, with 12 bases separating them. From germline, CDR1 is DFQATT and CDR2 SNEGSKA (reference sequence). This CDR3 reads CSARRTNGETQYF. The CDR3 nucleotides are TGCAGTGCTAGACGGACTAACGGGGAGACCCAGTACTTC.

There are a few counts of this clonotype. V usage is TRBV29-1 and J usage is TRBJ2-7; 8 bases are a match to TRBD2. This CDR3 has 13 residues. Germline V gene sequence: CDR1 SQVTM, CDR2 ANQGSEA. Trimming took 6 bases from V and 0 from J; bases not matched to a gene: 4. CDR3 nucleotide sequence: TGCAGCGTCACTAGCGGTCTCTCCTACGAGCAGTACTTC. Translation: CSVTSGLSYEQYF.

This clonotype turned up a few times. V is TRBV19 and J is TRBJ2-7; no firm D call. The CDR3 spans 14 residues. Trimming removed 1 base at V and 2 bases at J, with 9 bases between. Germline values: CDR1 LNHDA, CDR2 SQIVND (reference sequence). CDR3 DNA: TGTGCCAGTAGTATAGCAGGATTAACCTACGAGCAGTACTTC. As protein: CASSIAGLTYEQYF.